Shown below are 19 T cell receptor beta chains from a single sample sequenced in a study of blood T cell repertoires in COVID-19. Repertoires were generated with immunoSEQ multiplex PCR, while TCRdb's copy carries only in-frame clones and drops some. The sample records some 45,000 clones, roughly 93% being singletons. Sequencing used peripheral blood. The receptor set was obtained from a middle-aged man with active COVID-19.

The chain combines TRBV5-6 with TRBJ2-3; 12 nucleotides line up with TRBD2. V lost 2 bases and J lost 6; bases outside the gene matches: 10. The germline V gene encodes CDR1 SGHDT and CDR2 YYEEEE. The CDR3 is 17 residues long. The chain's CDR3 is CASSFGLAGSLVDTQYF. The DNA for the CDR3 is TGTGCCAGCAGCTTTGGACTAGCGGGGTCCTTGGTGGATACGCAGTATTTT.

This clone was recorded only once. This chain uses TRBV19 with TRBJ1-5; TRBD1 is a possible D gene (6 bases). V was cut by 7 bases and J by 2 bases, with 9 bases left in between. Germline CDR1 reads LNHDA; CDR2 reads SQIVND (reference sequence). This CDR3 region has 13 residues. The CDR3, as DNA: TGTGCCAGTACGGCAGGGGGCAATCAGCCCCAGCATTTT. Encoded protein: CASTAGGNQPQHF.

This clone appeared a few times. V gene TRBV25-1 combines with J gene TRBJ2-5; 7 bases line up with TRBD1. The CDR3 is made up of 12 amino acids. The ends lost 5 bases at V and 7 bases at J; junction bases unmatched: 4. Germline V CDR1 and CDR2: MGHDK, SYGVNS. CDR3 region: CASSSQGVTQYF. DNA for the CDR3: TGTGCCAGCAGTAGCCAGGGGGTGACCCAGTACTTC. Filled out from reference TRBV25-1 and TRBJ2-5, the complete variable domain reads EADIYQTPRYLVIGTGKKITLECSQTMGHDKMYWYQQDPGMELHLIHYSYGVNSTEKGDLSSESTVSRIRTEHFPLTLESARPSHTSQYLCASSSQGVTQYFGPGTRLLVL.

The chain employs TRBV10-2 and TRBJ2-6, with no clear D. CDR1 and CDR2 (germline): WSHSY, SAAADI. V gave up 0 bases and J gave up 4 bases, with 7 bases separating them. The CDR3 runs 15 residues. The CDR3: CASSESLVGANVLTF. The CDR3 DNA is TGCGCCAGCAGTGAGTCGCTAGTAGGGGCCAACGTCCTGACTTTC.

V is TRBV12-3 or TRBV12-4 and J is TRBJ1-2; TRBD1 might be the D (5 bases). CDR3 length equals 13 residues. Trimming pared 5 bases from V and 3 bases from J, leaving 10 bases between. CDR3 sequence reads: CASSPNRYYGYTF. As DNA, the CDR3 is TGTGCCAGCAGTCCGAACAGGTACTATGGCTACACCTTC.

This clone came up once. The chain couples TRBV6-1 to TRBJ2-4; D uncertain. Per germline, CDR1 MNHNS and CDR2 SASEGT. Trimming removed 2 bases at V and 7 bases at J, with 9 bases between. This CDR3 contains 13 residues. CDR3 sequence: CASSEIGPNIQYF. The CDR3 DNA sequence: TGTGCCAGCAGTGAAATTGGCCCGAACATTCAGTACTTC.

This chain joins TRBV30 and TRBJ2-1; 9 bases align to TRBD2. The germline V gene has CDR1 GTSNPN and CDR2 SVGIG (reference sequence). The CDR3 is 16 amino acids. The V segment lost 2 bases and the J segment 8 bases; nucleotides outside the gene matches: 13. CDR3: CAWSRGVAGVTYEQFF. CDR3 nucleotide sequence: TGTGCCTGGAGTAGAGGGGTAGCGGGAGTTACTTATGAGCAGTTCTTC.

The chain uses TRBV18 and TRBJ2-1; a weak D match, TRBD2 (5 bases). Trimming stripped 6 bases from V and 6 bases from J, with 21 bases between. Germline CDR1 and CDR2: KGHSH and LQKENI. The length of the CDR3 is 16 residues. CDR3 nucleotides: TGTGCCAGCTCCCCGCGTCCGGGGAGTAAAGTCAATGAGCAGTTCTTC. Translating it yields CASSPRPGSKVNEQFF.

The rearrangement uses TRBV28 and TRBJ1-1; 7 bases fit TRBD1. The CDR3 runs 15 residues. Unmatched junction bases numbered 6, after V lost 4 bases and J lost 1 base. CDR1 and CDR2 (germline): MDHEN, SYDVKM. The CDR3, as DNA: TGTGCCAGCAGTTCAGGGGGGCGTGAGAACACTGAAGCTTTCTTT. Its protein is CASSSGGRENTEAFF.

As DNA, the CDR3 is TGTGCCAGCAGTTGGGGGGAGCCAGCTAACTATGGCTACACCTTC. Translated: CASSWGEPANYGYTF. The chain couples TRBV6-5 to TRBJ1-2, with D perhaps matching TRBD1 (5 bases). There are 15 residues in the CDR3. V shed 4 bases and J shed 0 bases, with 12 bases lying between them. CDR1 MNHEY and CDR2 SVGAGI come from the germline V gene.

The chain joins TRBV7-9 to TRBJ1-1, with a weak D call TRBD1 (6 bases). The CDR3 has 13 amino acids. Per the germline V gene, CDR1 is SEHNR and CDR2 is FQNEAQ (reference sequence). Trimming took off 5 bases at V and 10 bases at J, with 17 bases between the two ends. In nucleotides, the CDR3 is TGTGCCAGCAGCCCCGACAGGTTTACAGTAGCTTTCTTT. Translation: CASSPDRFTVAFF.

J is TRBJ1-4 and V is TRBV24-1; no clear D. Germline loops: CDR1 KGHDR, CDR2 SFDVKD. The CDR3 covers 15 residues. Deletions cut 2 bases from V and 8 bases from J, with 14 bases between. The CDR3 sequence is CATSDSQAYSEKLFF. The CDR3 DNA reads as TGTGCCACCAGTGATTCCCAAGCTTATTCGGAAAAACTGTTTTTT.

The chain has TRBV6-6 and TRBJ2-1; 7 bases are a match to TRBD2. CDR1 and CDR2 from the germline V gene are MNHNY and SVGAGI (reference sequence). CDR3 length equals 14 residues. Unmatched junction bases numbered 8, after V lost 2 bases and J lost 10 bases. The DNA for the CDR3 is TGTGCCAGCAGTTACAATGCGGGAGTAGCAGAGCAGTTCTTC. It is translated as CASSYNAGVAEQFF.

The chain recombines TRBV7-3 with TRBJ1-1, with D possibly matching TRBD1 (5 bases). V was pared by 2 bases and J by 3 bases, with 7 bases between. This CDR3 is 13 amino acids long. The germline gives CDR1 SGHTA, CDR2 FQGTGA. The CDR3 DNA sequence: TGTGCCAGCAGCTTAGGGGGGGACACTGAAGCTTTCTTT. Its protein product is CASSLGGDTEAFF.

The chain recombines TRBV4-1 with TRBJ2-1, with 13 bases fitting TRBD2. Germline V CDR1 and CDR2: MGHRA, YSYEKL. After removal of 1 base from V and 7 bases from J, the junction contained 1 base not matched to a gene. The CDR3 loop spans 15 amino acids. This chain's CDR3 is CASSQALAGGNEQFF. CDR3 nucleotides: TGCGCCAGCAGCCAAGCACTAGCGGGAGGGAATGAGCAGTTCTTC.

The chain uses TRBV7-2 and TRBJ1-3; D unresolved. V was shortened by 2 bases and J by 3 bases, with 11 bases between the two germline ends. The germline gives CDR1 SGHTA, CDR2 FQGNSA. The CDR3 spans 15 residues. CDR3 amino acids: CASSLYSGYGNTIYF. CDR3 nucleotides: TGTGCCAGCAGCTTATATAGCGGATATGGAAACACCATATATTTT.

V gene TRBV9 combines with J gene TRBJ2-3; 11 positions agree with TRBD2. From germline, CDR1 is SGDLS and CDR2 YYNGEE. This CDR3 is 16 amino acids long. The ends lost 4 bases at V and 4 bases at J; junction bases unmatched: 8. CDR3 residues: CASSSRGSGRADTQYF. CDR3 sequence (DNA): TGTGCCAGCAGCTCCCGGGGTAGCGGGAGGGCAGATACGCAGTATTTT.

This clone came up a few times. The sample contains more than one DNA sequence encoding this CDR3. The chain recombines TRBV7-3 with TRBJ2-3, with 10 bases lining up with TRBD1. Trimming at V came to 3 bases and at J to 2 bases, leaving 2 bases not matched to a gene. Per germline, CDR1 SGHTA and CDR2 FQGTGA. The CDR3 extends over 15 amino acids. CDR3 DNA: TGTGCCAGCAGCTTTGGACAGGGGGACACAGATACGCAGTATTTT. It encodes CASSFGQGDTDTQYF.

CDR3 bases: TGTGCCACCAGCAGAGATGCTACTGGAAACACCATATATTTT. Protein: CATSRDATGNTIYF. This rearrangement joins TRBV15 to TRBJ1-3; no clear D gene. This CDR3 is 14 amino acids long. Germline CDR1 is LNHNV and CDR2 is YYDKDF (reference sequence). The V end was cut by 0 bases, the J end by 2 bases, with 5 bases between.